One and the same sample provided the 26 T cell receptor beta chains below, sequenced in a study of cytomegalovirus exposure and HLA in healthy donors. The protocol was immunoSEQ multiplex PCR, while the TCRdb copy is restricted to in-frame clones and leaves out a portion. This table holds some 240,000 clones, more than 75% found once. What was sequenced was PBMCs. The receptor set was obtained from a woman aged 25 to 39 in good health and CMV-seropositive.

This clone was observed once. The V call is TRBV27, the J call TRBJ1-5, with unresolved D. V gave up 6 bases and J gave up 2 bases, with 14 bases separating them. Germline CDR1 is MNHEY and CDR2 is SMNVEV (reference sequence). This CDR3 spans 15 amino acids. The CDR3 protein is CASRYSGSGNQPQHF. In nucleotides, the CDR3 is TGTGCCAGCAGATACTCCGGTTCGGGCAATCAGCCCCAGCATTTT.

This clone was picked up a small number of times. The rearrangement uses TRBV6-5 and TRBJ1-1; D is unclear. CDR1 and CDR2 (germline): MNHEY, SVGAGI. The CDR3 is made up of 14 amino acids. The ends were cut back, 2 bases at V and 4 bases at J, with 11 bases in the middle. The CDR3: CASSYGEGRTEAFF. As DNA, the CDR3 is TGTGCCAGCAGTTACGGAGAGGGCCGCACTGAAGCTTTCTTT.

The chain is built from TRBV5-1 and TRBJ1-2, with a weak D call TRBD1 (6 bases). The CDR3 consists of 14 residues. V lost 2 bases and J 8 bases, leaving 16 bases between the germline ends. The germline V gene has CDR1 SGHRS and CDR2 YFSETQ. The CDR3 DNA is TGCGCCAGCAGCTTCCAACGGGACACCTACGGCTACACCTTC. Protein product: CASSFQRDTYGYTF.

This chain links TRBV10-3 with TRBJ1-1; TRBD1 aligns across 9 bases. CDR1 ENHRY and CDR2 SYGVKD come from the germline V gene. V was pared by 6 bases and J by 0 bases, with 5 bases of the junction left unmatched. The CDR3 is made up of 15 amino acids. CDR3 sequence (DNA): TGTGCCATCAGGGTGGACAGGGGCCTGAACACTGAAGCTTTCTTT. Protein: CAIRVDRGLNTEAFF.

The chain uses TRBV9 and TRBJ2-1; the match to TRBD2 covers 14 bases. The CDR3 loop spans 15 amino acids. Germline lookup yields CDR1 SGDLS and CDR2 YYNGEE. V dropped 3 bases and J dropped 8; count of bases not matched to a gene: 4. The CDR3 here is CASSDTGLAGDEQFF. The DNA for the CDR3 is TGTGCCAGCAGCGATACGGGACTAGCGGGAGATGAGCAGTTCTTC. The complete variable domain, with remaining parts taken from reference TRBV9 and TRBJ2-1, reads DSGVTQTPKHLITATGQRVTLRCSPRSGDLSVYWYQQSLDQGLQFLIQYYNGEERAKGNILERFSAQQFPDLHSELNLSSLELGDSALYFCASSDTGLAGDEQFFGPGTRLTVL.

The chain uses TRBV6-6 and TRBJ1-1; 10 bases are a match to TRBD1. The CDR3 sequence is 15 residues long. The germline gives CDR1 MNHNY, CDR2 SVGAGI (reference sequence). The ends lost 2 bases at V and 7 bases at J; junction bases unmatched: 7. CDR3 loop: CASSYKGQGMIEAFF. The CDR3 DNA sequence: TGTGCCAGCAGTTACAAGGGACAGGGGATGATTGAAGCTTTCTTT.

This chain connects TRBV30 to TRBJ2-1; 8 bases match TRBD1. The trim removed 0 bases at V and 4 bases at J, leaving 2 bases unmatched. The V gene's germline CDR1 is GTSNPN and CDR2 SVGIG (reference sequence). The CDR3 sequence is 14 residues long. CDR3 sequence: CAWSVGDRYNEQFF. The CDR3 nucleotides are TGTGCCTGGAGTGTCGGGGACAGGTACAATGAGCAGTTCTTC.

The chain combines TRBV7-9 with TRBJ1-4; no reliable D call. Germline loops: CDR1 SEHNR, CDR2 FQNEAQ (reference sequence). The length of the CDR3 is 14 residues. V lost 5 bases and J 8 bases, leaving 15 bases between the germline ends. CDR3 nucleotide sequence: TGTGCCAGCAGCCCATTATTGCGAGGGGAAAAACTGTTTTTT. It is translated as CASSPLLRGEKLFF. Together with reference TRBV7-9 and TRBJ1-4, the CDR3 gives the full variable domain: DTGVSQNPRHKITKRGQNVTFRCDPISEHNRLYWYRQTLGQGPEFLTYFQNEAQLEKSRLLSDRFSAERPKGSFSTLEIQRTEQGDSAMYLCASSPLLRGEKLFFGSGTQLSVL.

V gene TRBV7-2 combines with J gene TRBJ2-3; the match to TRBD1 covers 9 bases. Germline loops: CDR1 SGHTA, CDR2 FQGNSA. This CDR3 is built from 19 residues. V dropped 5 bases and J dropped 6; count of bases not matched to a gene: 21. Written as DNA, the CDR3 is TGTGCCAGCAGCATTCAAACAGGGGGCAGGTCCCTTCCGCCCGATACGCAGTATTTT. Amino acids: CASSIQTGGRSLPPDTQYF.

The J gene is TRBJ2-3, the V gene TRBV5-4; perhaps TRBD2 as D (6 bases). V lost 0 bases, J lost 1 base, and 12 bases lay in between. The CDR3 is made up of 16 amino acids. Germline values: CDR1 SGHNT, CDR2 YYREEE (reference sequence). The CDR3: CASSLGTRRGTDTQYF. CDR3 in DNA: TGTGCCAGCAGCTTGGGGACCAGGAGGGGCACAGATACGCAGTATTTT.

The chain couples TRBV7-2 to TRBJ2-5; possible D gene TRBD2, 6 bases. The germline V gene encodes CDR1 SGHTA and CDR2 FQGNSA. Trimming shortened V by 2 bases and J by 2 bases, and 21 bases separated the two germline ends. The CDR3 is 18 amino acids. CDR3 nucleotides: TGTGCCAGCAGCTTAAGACTAGTAGGTTTTGGCCCTCAAGAGACCCAGTACTTC. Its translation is CASSLRLVGFGPQETQYF.

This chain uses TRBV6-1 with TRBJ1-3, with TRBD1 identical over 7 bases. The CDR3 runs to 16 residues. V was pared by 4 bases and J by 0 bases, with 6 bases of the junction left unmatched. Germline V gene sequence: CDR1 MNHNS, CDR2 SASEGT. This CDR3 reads CASSGPSGGSGNTIYF. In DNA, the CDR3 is TGTGCCAGCAGTGGACCCTCAGGGGGCTCTGGAAACACCATATATTTT.

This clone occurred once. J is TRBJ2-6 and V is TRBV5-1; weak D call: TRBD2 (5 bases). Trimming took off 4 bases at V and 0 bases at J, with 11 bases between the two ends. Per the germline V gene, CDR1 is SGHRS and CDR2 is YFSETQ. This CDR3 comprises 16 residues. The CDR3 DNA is TGCGCCAGCAGCGCCGGGATCGCCTCTGGGGCCAACGTCCTGACTTTC. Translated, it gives CASSAGIASGANVLTF.

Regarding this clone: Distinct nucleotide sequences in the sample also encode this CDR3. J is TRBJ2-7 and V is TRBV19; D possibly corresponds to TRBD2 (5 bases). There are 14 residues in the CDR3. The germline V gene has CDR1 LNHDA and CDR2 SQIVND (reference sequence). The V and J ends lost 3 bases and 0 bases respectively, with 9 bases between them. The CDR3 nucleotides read TGTGCCAGTAGTATTGTGGGGAGCTCCTACGAGCAGTACTTC. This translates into CASSIVGSSYEQYF.

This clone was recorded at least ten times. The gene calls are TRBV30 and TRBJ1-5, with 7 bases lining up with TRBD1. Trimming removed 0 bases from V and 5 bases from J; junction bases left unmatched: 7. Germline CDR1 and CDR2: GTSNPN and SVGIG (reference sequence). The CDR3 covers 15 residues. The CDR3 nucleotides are TGTGCCTGGAGTGTTTTGGACAGGCCACATCAGCCCCAGCATTTT. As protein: CAWSVLDRPHQPQHF. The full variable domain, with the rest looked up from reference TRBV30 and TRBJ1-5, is SQTIHQWPATLVQPVGSPLSLECTVEGTSNPNLYWYRQAAGRGLQLLFYSVGIGQISSEVPQNLSASRPQDRQFILSSKKLLLSDSGFYLCAWSVLDRPHQPQHFGDGTRLSIL.

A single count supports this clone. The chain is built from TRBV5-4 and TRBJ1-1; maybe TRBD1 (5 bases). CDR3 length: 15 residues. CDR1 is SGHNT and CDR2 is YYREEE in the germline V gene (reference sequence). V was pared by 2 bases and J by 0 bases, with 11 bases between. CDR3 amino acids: CASSFVTGLNTEAFF. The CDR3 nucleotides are TGTGCCAGCAGCTTTGTTACAGGTTTGAACACTGAAGCTTTCTTT.

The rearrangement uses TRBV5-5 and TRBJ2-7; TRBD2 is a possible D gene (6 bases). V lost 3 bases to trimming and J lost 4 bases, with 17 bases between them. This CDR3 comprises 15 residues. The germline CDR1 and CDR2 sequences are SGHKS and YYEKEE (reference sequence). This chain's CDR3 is CASSSLGGPEYEQYF. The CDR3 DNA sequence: TGTGCCAGCAGCTCTTTGGGGGGACCCGAATACGAGCAGTACTTC.

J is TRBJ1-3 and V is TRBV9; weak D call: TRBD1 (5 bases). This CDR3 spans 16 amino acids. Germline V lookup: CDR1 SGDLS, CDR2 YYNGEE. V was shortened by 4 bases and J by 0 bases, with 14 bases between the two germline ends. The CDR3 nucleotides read TGTGCCAGCAGCCCACGACAGCTCAGCTCTGGAAACACCATATATTTT. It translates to CASSPRQLSSGNTIYF.

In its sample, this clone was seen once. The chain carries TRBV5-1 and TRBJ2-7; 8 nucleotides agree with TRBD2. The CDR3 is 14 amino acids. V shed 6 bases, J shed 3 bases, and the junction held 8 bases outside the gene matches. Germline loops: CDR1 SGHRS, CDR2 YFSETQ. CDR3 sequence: CASNPIGGDYEQYF. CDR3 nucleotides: TGCGCCAGCAACCCTATCGGGGGGGACTACGAGCAGTACTTC.

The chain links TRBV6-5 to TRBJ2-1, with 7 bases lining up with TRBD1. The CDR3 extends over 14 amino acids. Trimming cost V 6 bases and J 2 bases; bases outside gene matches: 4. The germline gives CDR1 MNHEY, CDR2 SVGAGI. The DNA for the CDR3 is TGTGCCAGCAGCCGGACAGGCCCCTACAATGAGCAGTTCTTC. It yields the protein CASSRTGPYNEQFF.

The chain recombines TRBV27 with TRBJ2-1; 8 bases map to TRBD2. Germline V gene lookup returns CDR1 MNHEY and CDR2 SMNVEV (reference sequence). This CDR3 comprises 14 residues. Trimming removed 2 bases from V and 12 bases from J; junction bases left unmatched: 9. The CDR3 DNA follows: TGTGCCAGCAGTTTAACGGGACTAGTATTTGGGCAGTTCTTC. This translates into CASSLTGLVFGQFF.

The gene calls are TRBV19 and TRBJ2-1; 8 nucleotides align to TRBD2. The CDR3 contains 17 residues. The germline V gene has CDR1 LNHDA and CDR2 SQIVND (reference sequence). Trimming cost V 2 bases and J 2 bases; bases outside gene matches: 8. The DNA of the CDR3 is TGTGCCAGTAGTATATCCTCGGGGGGGATTACCTACAATGAGCAGTTCTTC. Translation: CASSISSGGITYNEQFF. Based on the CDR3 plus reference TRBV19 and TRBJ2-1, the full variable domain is DGGITQSPKYLFRKEGQNVTLSCEQNLNHDAMYWYRQDPGQGLRLIYYSQIVNDFQKGDIAEGYSVSREKKESFPLTVTSAQKNPTAFYLCASSISSGGITYNEQFFGPGTRLTVL.

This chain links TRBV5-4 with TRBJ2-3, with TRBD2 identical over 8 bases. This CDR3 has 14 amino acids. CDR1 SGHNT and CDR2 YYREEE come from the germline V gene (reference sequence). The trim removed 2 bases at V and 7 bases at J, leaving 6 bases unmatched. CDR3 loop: CASSFGGVVNTQYF. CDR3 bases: TGTGCCAGCAGCTTCGGGGGGGTAGTAAATACGCAGTATTTT.

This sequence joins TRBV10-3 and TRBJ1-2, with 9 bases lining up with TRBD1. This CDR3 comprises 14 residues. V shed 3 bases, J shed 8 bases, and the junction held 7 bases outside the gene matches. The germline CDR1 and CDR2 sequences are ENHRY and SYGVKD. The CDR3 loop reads CAISDAGQGRGYTF. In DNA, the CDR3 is TGTGCCATCAGTGACGCGGGACAGGGTAGAGGCTACACCTTC.

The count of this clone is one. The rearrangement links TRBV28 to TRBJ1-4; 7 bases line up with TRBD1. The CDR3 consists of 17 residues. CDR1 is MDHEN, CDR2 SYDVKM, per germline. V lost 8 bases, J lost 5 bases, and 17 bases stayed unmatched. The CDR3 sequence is CASAKSGGRGLNEKLFF. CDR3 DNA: TGTGCCAGCGCCAAAAGTGGCGGTAGGGGGCTAAATGAAAAACTGTTTTTT. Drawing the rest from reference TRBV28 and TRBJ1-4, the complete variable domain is DVKVTQSSRYLVKRTGEKVFLECVQDMDHENMFWYRQDPGLGLRLIYFSYDVKMKEKGDIPEGYSVSREKKERFSLILESASTNQTSMYLCASAKSGGRGLNEKLFFGSGTQLSVL.

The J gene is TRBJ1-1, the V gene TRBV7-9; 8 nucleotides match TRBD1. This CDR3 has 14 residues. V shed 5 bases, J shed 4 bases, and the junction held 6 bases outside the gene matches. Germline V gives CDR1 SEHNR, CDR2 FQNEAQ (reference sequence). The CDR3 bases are TGTGCCAGCAGCCTTACAGGGGGTGTCACTGAAGCTTTCTTT. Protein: CASSLTGGVTEAFF. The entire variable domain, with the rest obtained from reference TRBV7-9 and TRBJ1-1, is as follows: DTGVSQNPRHKITKRGQNVTFRCDPISEHNRLYWYRQTLGQGPEFLTYFQNEAQLEKSRLLSDRFSAERPKGSFSTLEIQRTEQGDSAMYLCASSLTGGVTEAFFGQGTRLTVV.